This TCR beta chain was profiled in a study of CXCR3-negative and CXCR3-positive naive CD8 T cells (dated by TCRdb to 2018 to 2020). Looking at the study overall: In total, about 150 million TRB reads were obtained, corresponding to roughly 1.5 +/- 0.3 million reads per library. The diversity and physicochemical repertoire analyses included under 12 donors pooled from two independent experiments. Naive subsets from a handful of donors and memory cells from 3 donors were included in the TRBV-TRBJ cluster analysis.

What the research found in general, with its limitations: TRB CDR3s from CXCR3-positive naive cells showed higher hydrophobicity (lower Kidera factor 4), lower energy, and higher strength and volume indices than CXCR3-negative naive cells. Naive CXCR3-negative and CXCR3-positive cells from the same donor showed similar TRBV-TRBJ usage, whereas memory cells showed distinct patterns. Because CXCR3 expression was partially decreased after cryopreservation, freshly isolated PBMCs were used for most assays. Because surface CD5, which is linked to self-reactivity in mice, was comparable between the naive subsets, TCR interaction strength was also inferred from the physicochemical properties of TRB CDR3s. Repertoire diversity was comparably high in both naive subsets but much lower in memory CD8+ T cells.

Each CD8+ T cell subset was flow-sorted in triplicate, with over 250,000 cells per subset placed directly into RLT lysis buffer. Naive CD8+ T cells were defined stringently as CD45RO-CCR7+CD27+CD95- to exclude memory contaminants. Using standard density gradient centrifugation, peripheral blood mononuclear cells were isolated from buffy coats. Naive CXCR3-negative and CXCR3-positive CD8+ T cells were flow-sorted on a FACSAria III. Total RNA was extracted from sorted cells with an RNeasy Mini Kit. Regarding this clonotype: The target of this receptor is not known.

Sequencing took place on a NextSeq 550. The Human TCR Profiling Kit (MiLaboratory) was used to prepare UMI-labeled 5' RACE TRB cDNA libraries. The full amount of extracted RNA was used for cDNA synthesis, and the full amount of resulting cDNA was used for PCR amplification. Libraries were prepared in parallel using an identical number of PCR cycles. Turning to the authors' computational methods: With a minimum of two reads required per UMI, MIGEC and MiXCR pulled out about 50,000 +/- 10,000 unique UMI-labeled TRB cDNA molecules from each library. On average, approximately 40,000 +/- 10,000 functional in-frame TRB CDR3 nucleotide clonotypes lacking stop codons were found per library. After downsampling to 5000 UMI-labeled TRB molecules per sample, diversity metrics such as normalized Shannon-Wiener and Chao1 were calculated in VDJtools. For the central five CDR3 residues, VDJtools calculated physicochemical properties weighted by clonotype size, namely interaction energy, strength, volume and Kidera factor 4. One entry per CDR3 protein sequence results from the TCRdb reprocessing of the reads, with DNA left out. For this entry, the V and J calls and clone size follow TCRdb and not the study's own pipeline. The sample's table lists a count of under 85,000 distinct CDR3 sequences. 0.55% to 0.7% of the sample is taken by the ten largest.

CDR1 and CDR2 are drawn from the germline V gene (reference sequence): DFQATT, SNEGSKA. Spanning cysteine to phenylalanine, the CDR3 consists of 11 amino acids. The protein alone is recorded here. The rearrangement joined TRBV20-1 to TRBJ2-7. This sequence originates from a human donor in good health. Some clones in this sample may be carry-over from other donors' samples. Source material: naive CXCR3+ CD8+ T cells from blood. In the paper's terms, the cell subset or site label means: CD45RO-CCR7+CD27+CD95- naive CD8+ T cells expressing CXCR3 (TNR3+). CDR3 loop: CSASQSYEQYF.